This record covers a single T cell receptor (beta chain). Its antigen is still unknown. Each of the sorted populations had a purity greater than 98%. This specimen comes from a study of beta chain features in type 1 diabetes. Study context: Age, gender, cell numbers and subset yield matched between patients and controls. About 110,000,000 sorted cells were examined across all samples.

cDNA synthesis used the whole RNA isolate, giving expressed TCRB sequences. Profiled with immunoSEQ multiplex PCR; TCRdb holds only in-frame clones, not every one. Here the sample spans 300,000 to 350,000 clones, 14% being singletons. The germline V gene has CDR1 SQVTM and CDR2 ANQGSEA. The CDR3 has 13 amino acids. V was pared by 1 base and J by 1 base, with 5 bases between. Whole-study findings and limits: The naive, central memory and Treg TCRB repertoires of patients appeared to be more similar to one another than those of healthy donors.

V and J are TRBV29-1 and TRBJ2-4; D is undetermined. The sequenced sample consisted of central memory CD4+ T cells from blood. The TCR was taken from a man aged 25-45 years in good health. The CDR3 spells CSVEVVAKNIQYF. The CDR3 DNA follows: TGCAGCGTTGAAGTGGTTGCCAAAAACATTCAGTACTTC.